Listed below are T cell receptor beta chains from one sample, sequenced in a study of blood T cells in healthy people across ages. TCRdb ran MiXCR on the 5' RACE reads and lists one entry per CDR3 protein. Of roughly 1.5 million distinct CDR3 sequences detected, 35% to 45% appear once; the ten largest clones hold 4%. The sequenced material came from blood. The origin of the receptors is a woman aged 18 to 35 in good health. The CDR3 runs from the conserved cysteine through the conserved F or W. The order of the fields is D gene, J gene, clone size, V gene, CDR3 protein, CDR3 DNA. D genes are given only for firm matches. A row's size may be missing; if present it is once, few, many or a size class.

>TRBD2|TRBJ2-7|.|TRBV5-1
CASSLGTSGDEQYF
TGCGCCAGCAGCTTGGGGACTAGCGGGGATGAGCAGTACTTC
>TRBD1|TRBJ1-5|few|TRBV10-3
CAISGTGDQPQHF
TGTGCCATCAGTGGGACAGGGGATCAGCCCCAGCATTTT
>TRBD1|TRBJ2-7|few|TRBV4-1
CASSQPDRESSYEQYF
TGCGCCAGCAGCCAACCCGACAGGGAGAGCTCCTACGAGCAGTACTTC
>.|TRBJ2-7|.|TRBV9
CASSVDVTDSYEQYF
TGTGCCAGCAGCGTAGATGTTACAGACTCCTACGAGCAGTACTTC
>.|TRBJ1-2|.|TRBV4-2
CASSQETTVNYGYTF
TGTGCCAGCAGCCAAGAGACAACCGTTAACTATGGCTACACCTTC
>.|TRBJ2-1|.|TRBV30
CAWSFATGAYNEQFF
TGTGCCTGGAGTTTCGCCACCGGAGCCTACAATGAGCAGTTCTTC
>.|TRBJ1-1|.|TRBV6-5
CASSDSRKNTEAFF
TGTGCCAGCAGTGACTCGAGGAAGAACACTGAAGCTTTCTTT
>.|TRBJ1-2|.|TRBV5-6
CASSLGAPGYGYTF
TGTGCCAGCAGCTTGGGGGCGCCGGGCTATGGCTACACCTTC
>.|TRBJ2-5|few|TRBV9
CASSVEGGGVGETQYF
TGTGCCAGCAGCGTAGAGGGGGGAGGGGTTGGCGAGACCCAGTACTTC
>.|TRBJ1-1|.|TRBV6-2/TRBV6-3
CASSYADTEAFF
TGTGCCAGCAGTTACGCGGACACTGAAGCTTTCTTT
>.|TRBJ2-7|.|TRBV25-1
CASSPSNYNEQYF
TGTGCCAGCAGTCCCTCAAACTACAATGAGCAGTACTTC
>TRBD2|TRBJ2-7|.|TRBV27
CASSLTGTSSHEQYF
TGTGCCAGCAGCCTAACCGGGACTAGTTCCCACGAGCAGTACTTC
>.|TRBJ2-7|.|TRBV10-3
CAISVLESYGQYF
TGTGCCATCAGTGTCCTGGAGTCTTACGGGCAGTACTTC
>.|TRBJ2-3|.|TRBV11-2
CASSLGLGRGVTDTQYF
TGTGCCAGCAGCTTAGGACTGGGCCGGGGCGTCACAGATACGCAGTATTTT
>TRBD2|TRBJ2-1|.|TRBV7-8
CASSPGTSGIYEQFF
TGTGCCAGCAGCCCTGGGACTAGCGGGATCTATGAGCAGTTCTTC
>.|TRBJ2-7|.|TRBV5-5
CASSLASSSQYEQYF
TGTGCCAGCAGCTTGGCTTCCTCTTCTCAGTACGAGCAGTACTTC
>.|TRBJ2-1|.|TRBV7-9
CASSPRAVYEQFF
TGTGCCAGCAGCCCCAGAGCAGTGTATGAGCAGTTCTTC
>TRBD2|TRBJ2-3|.|TRBV20-1
CSAGTPPAGADTQYF
TGCAGTGCCGGCACGCCTCCAGCGGGAGCAGATACGCAGTATTTT
>.|TRBJ2-5|.|TRBV4-1
CASSPATNRADNEQYF
TGCGCCAGCAGCCCTGCAACTAACAGGGCGGACAATGAGCAGTACTTC
>TRBD1|TRBJ1-1|.|TRBV4-3
CASSRGTGGGTEAFF
TGCGCCAGCAGCCGAGGGACAGGGGGTGGAACTGAAGCTTTCTTT
>TRBD2|TRBJ2-7|once|TRBV20-1
CSAKGLAGESSYEQYF
TGCAGTGCTAAGGGACTAGCGGGGGAGAGCTCCTACGAGCAGTACTTC
>.|TRBJ1-1|.|TRBV25-1
CASSGAWNTEAFF
TGTGCCAGCAGCGGGGCCTGGAACACTGAAGCTTTCTTT
>.|TRBJ2-7|few|TRBV9
CASSEGLYYEQYF
TGTGCCAGCAGCGAAGGACTGTACTACGAGCAGTACTTC
>TRBD1|TRBJ2-5|.|TRBV12-3/TRBV12-4
CASALGDSTLGTQYF
TGTGCCAGCGCTTTGGGGGACAGCACCCTTGGGACCCAGTACTTC
>.|TRBJ1-2|.|TRBV7-2
CASSLVTGQGYTF
TGTGCCAGCAGCTTAGTTACAGGGCAGGGCTACACCTTC
>.|TRBJ2-1|.|TRBV7-9
CASKSTYESYNEQFF
TGTGCCAGCAAGTCAACGTACGAGAGCTACAATGAGCAGTTCTTC
>.|TRBJ1-2|few|TRBV20-1
CSARDPRNGYTF
TGCAGTGCTAGAGATCCCCGGAATGGCTACACCTTC
>.|TRBJ2-7|.|TRBV6-4
CASSGRGGEINEQYF
TGTGCCAGCAGTGGCAGGGGAGGGGAGATTAATGAGCAGTACTTC
>TRBD1|TRBJ1-1|few|TRBV12-3/TRBV12-4
CASSYRQGANTEAFF
TGTGCCAGCAGTTACCGACAGGGGGCAAACACTGAAGCTTTCTTT
>TRBD2|TRBJ2-5|few|TRBV28
CASQPAGVRETQYF
TGTGCCAGTCAGCCAGCGGGAGTCCGAGAGACCCAGTACTTC
>.|TRBJ2-7|.|TRBV7-8
CASSSTGTHYEQYF
TGTGCCAGCAGCTCTACTGGGACACACTACGAGCAGTACTTC
>.|TRBJ2-2|.|TRBV5-1
CASSPGPLTGELFF
TGCGCCAGCAGCCCCGGTCCACTCACCGGGGAGCTGTTTTTT
>.|TRBJ2-7|.|TRBV3-1
CASSHTGSYYEQYF
TGTGCCAGCAGCCATACCGGGTCCTACTACGAGCAGTACTTC
>.|TRBJ2-3|.|TRBV27
CASSFWVSGFADTQYF
TGTGCCAGCAGTTTCTGGGTATCAGGGTTCGCAGATACGCAGTATTTT
>TRBD1|TRBJ1-1|.|TRBV12-3/TRBV12-4
CASSSGGKGTEAFF
TGTGCCAGCAGTTCAGGGGGAAAGGGCACTGAAGCTTTCTTT
>.|TRBJ2-3|few|TRBV20-1
CSADTSFSTDTQYF
TGCAGTGCCGACACATCCTTCAGCACAGATACGCAGTATTTT
>TRBD2|TRBJ2-5|.|TRBV2
CASSVGLVSQYF
TGTGCCAGCAGTGTAGGACTAGTATCCCAGTACTTC
>.|TRBJ2-4|.|TRBV20-1
CSARATGGIQYF
TGCAGTGCTAGAGCGACTGGGGGCATTCAGTACTTC
>.|TRBJ2-1|.|TRBV9
CASSVGRGEYYNEQFF
TGTGCCAGCAGCGTAGGGAGGGGGGAATACTACAATGAGCAGTTCTTC
>.|TRBJ2-7|.|TRBV20-1
CSARDRLRLSYEQYF
TGCAGTGCTAGAGATCGTCTTAGACTAAGCTACGAGCAGTACTTC
>.|TRBJ1-5|few|TRBV4-1
CASSQPPGQGPVNQPQHF
TGCGCCAGCAGCCAACCCCCAGGGCAGGGCCCCGTCAATCAGCCCCAGCATTTT
>TRBD2|TRBJ2-5|few|TRBV3-1
CASSQSRVGTSGEETQYF
TGTGCCAGCAGCCAAAGTCGAGTGGGGACTAGCGGGGAAGAGACCCAGTACTTC
>.|TRBJ2-2|few|TRBV29-1
CSVDRDSNTGELFF
TGCAGCGTAGACCGGGACTCCAACACCGGGGAGCTGTTTTTT
>.|TRBJ1-1|.|TRBV29-1
CSVERRQSAEAFF
TGCAGCGTTGAACGCCGCCAGAGCGCTGAAGCTTTCTTT
>.|TRBJ2-3|.|TRBV25-1
CASSPRQAVTDTQYF
TGTGCCAGCAGTCCCCGACAGGCCGTCACAGATACGCAGTATTTT